This T cell receptor (beta chain) stems from a study of shared clonotypes between healthy human individuals (TCRdb year 2020). With regard to the full study: A couple of women and three men aged 18 to 49 years were included in the cohort. Between about 0.94 and 8.9 billion PBMCs per donor were obtained by leukapheresis. To estimate repertoire size and how much clonotypes are shared between individuals, the study performed deep sequencing of blood TCR repertoires from about five healthy adults. For each donor, CD4 naive and CD4 memory were each run on three plates, CD8 naive on two plates, and CD8 memory on one plate. To increase sequencing depth and limit assay-specific biases, different laboratories used diverse techniques to prepare libraries and sequence TCR repertoires.

CDR1 is given as SGHTS and CDR2 as YDEGEE, both from the germline V gene. Inclusive of the bounding cysteine and phenylalanine, the CDR3 is 11 residues long. Here the CDR3 DNA is all that survives: 33 bases in frame from base 1. V is pared back by 4 bases and J by 10 bases, with 9 bases lying between the germline termini. Summary of the overall study and its limitations: Estimated clonotype richness was generally larger for naive than for memory subsets. Based on pairwise subsampling, the degree of clonotype sharing among donors was expected to be affected by sequencing depth. About 5% of naive CD4, 3.5% of naive CD8, about 2.5% of memory CD4, and approximately 0.39% of memory CD8 clonotypes were shared across several donors. Clonotypes shared by all four sorted-subset donors showed higher generation probabilities than non-shared clonotypes. Sampling was restricted to blood, and TCR repertoires in tissue are likely to differ from TCR repertoires in blood. Because the study included a small number of donors, the genetic and exposure-history diversity represented was limited. Incomplete sequencing was indicated by rarefaction of sorted-subset datasets, despite the large sequencing depth.

Note on this clone: The antigen it recognizes is unknown. Base quality data are lacking; no much larger clone is found one base away.

CD8 naive samples consisted of CD45RO-negative cells that were positively selected for CCR7, yielding a CD45RA+CCR7+ population without TemRA cells. Donors were healthy HIV-negative adults with no recently reported acute infections or vaccinations. Every donor was a Caucasian adult living in Nashville, Tennessee, USA. Blood was obtained by leukapheresis, after which PBMCs were separated by Ficoll-Histopaque density gradient centrifugation and cryopreserved in liquid nitrogen vapor phase. Analytical flow cytometry was used to check the purity and quantity of each magnetically sorted T cell population. Genomic DNA was isolated from each sorted fraction and quantified by UV absorbance on a Nanodrop 2000c. TCR CDR3 regions were amplified from genomic DNA by multiplex PCR using the deep immunoSEQ assay. Extracted genomic DNA from each cell subset was distributed evenly across all wells of several immunoSEQ 96-well plates, and each plate was treated as a replicate. For sorted subsets, around 200 ng genomic DNA, equal to about 30,000 T cell genomes, was loaded into each replicate PCR. Purified libraries were measured with a Qubit 3.0 fluorometer, size-checked on a Bioanalyzer 2100, and measured again with the KAPA Library Quantification kit. Each immunoSEQ 96-well plate was sequenced on its own single-read 150-cycle Illumina NextSeq 550 flow cell. The authors' pipeline ran thus. The immunoSEQ output contained only junctional sequences without quality scores, so filtering could not match that applied to full-length reads. Sequences were annotated with PyIR, a Python wrapper for IgBLAST v1.9, and V/J genes and CDR3 were assigned using IMGT germline references. Any read was removed if the V/J assignment was weak (E-value above 1e-6), the CDR3 was missing, or the read contained stop codons, out-of-frame junctions, or ambiguous translated residues. A V3J clonotype was defined by an identical inferred V gene, J gene, and CDR3 amino acid sequence. The percentage overlap between two repertoires was calculated by dividing the number of shared unique clonotypes by the size of the smaller repertoire. Richness of each repertoire was evaluated using RTK rarefaction, the Chao1 estimator, and Recon v2.1 estimates of unobserved clonotypes. OLGA was used to compute generation probabilities for all TCRbeta clonotypes that the gDNA method yielded from several donors. TCRdb's version of the immuneACCESS table is confined to in-frame rearrangements and falls short of the full clone set. An unresolved V gene accounts for under half of the shortfall where checked; the remainder is of unknown origin. V and J calls plus clone size are reproduced from that table; the DNA served to infer D and trimming. In this sample the table shows 550,000 to 750,000 clones, about 92% of which occur a single time. The ten largest account for 20% to 25% of the sample.

Source material: naive CD8+ T cells sorted from blood. The sample's cell subset or site label, decoded: CD45RA+CCR7+. The sequence derives from a man aged 25 to 40 in good health. The chain is assembled from TRBV5-8 and TRBJ1-5; the D gene cannot be resolved reliably. At the DNA level, the sequence is TGTGCCAGCAGCCCAATCGATCCCCAGCATTTT. Translated, this is CASSPIDPQHF.